The present T cell receptor beta chain was sequenced within a study of cytomegalovirus exposure and HLA in healthy donors. Whole-study results and caveats: Associated with HLA alleles at 0.05 false discovery rate in a later analysis were approximately 17,000 TCR beta sequences. Most of the TCR beta V segments (in an earlier analysis) were productive either about 87% or about 30% of the time. Researchers reported in a later analysis that common viral pathogens appeared linked to several top clusters.

PCR primers comprised 60 Vbeta and 13 Jbeta primers. Data came from immunoSEQ multiplex PCR; TCRdb stores just in-frame clones and leaves some out. The table lists 80,000 to 100,000 clones, roughly two thirds of them singletons. Concerning this clone: The antigen is undetermined.

The CDR3 has 12 residues. Per the germline V gene, CDR1 is SGHRS and CDR2 is YFSETQ. V shed 7 bases, J shed 6 bases, and the junction held 4 bases outside the gene matches. The sequence was obtained from a female donor in good health and CMV-seronegative. This sequence joins TRBV5-1 and TRBJ2-1, with 7 nucleotides matching TRBD2. Sequencing input: PBMCs. The CDR3 sequence is CASSRGGNEQFF. The CDR3 bases are TGCGCCAGCTCCCGCGGGGGCAATGAGCAGTTCTTC.